A single sample gave rise to the 10 T cell receptor beta chains below, sequenced in a study of graft-versus-host responses after intestinal transplantation (dated by TCRdb to the early 2020s). Per the publication, the time point label means: cells obtained before transplantation from donor or recipient. Library preparation was by the immunoSEQ multiplex PCR assay. TCRdb holds this immuneACCESS table with in-frame rearrangements only. Some clones are missing; in checked studies, unresolved V genes explain under half, and the rest has no known cause. The sample includes fewer than 150,000 clones, with approximately 94% observed a single time. The top ten constitute approximately 0.17% of the sample. No antigen has been assigned to these receptors. The sample was unstimulated CD4+ T cells sorted from spleen or lymph node cells, taken before intestinal transplant. These receptors came from a human donor who received an intestinal transplant.

V usage is TRBV6-5 and J usage is TRBJ2-4; tentatively, D is TRBD1 or TRBD2 (5 bases each). Germline assignment: CDR1 MNHEY and CDR2 SVGAGI. Trimming removed 8 bases at V and 6 bases at J, with 11 bases between. This CDR3 has 12 amino acids. The CDR3 DNA reads TGTGCCAGCGAGGGGTTGGGAAACATTCAGTACTTC. Amino acid sequence: CASEGLGNIQYF.

Points on this clone: Other DNA sequences of this sample code for an identical CDR3. The chain carries TRBV27 and TRBJ1-2; TRBD1 is a possible D gene (6 bases). Trimming cost V 2 bases and J 5 bases, with 9 bases left between them. CDR1 is MNHEY, CDR2 SMNVEV, per germline (reference sequence). The CDR3 has 13 residues. The CDR3 DNA is TGTGCCAGCAGTTTAAGGCAGGGGTATGGCTACACCTTC. Translated: CASSLRQGYGYTF.

The chain couples TRBV6-5 to TRBJ2-3; 9 bases match TRBD2. The CDR3 runs to 15 residues. Germline V CDR1 and CDR2: MNHEY, SVGAGI. V lost 2 bases to trimming and J lost 4 bases; unmatched junction nucleotides: 4. CDR3 nucleotides: TGTGCCAGCAGTTACCGAGCGGGGGGCCCAGATACGCAGTATTTT. This encodes CASSYRAGGPDTQYF.

This chain connects TRBV7-9 to TRBJ2-5; TRBD2 might be the D (5 bases). The J call may be in error: the DNA end matches TRBJ2-7 better. Looked up from germline, CDR1 is SEHNR and CDR2 is FQNEAQ (reference sequence). This CDR3 spans 14 amino acids. The DNA of the CDR3 is TGTGCCAGCAGCATCGAAGCGGCTTCCTACGAGCAGTACTTC. It specifies CASSIEAASYEQYF.

The chain recombines TRBV5-6 with TRBJ2-5; D might be TRBD1 (6 bases). Trimming cost V 4 bases and J 4 bases, with 14 bases left between them. From germline, CDR1 is SGHDT and CDR2 YYEEEE. The CDR3 consists of 14 residues. CDR3 loop: CASSHDRFGETQYF. In DNA, the CDR3 is TGTGCCAGCAGCCACGACAGGTTCGGAGAGACCCAGTACTTC.

The rearrangement joins TRBV5-1 to TRBJ2-4; the D gene is possibly TRBD2 (5 bases). The CDR3 is made up of 15 amino acids. V was shortened by 2 bases and J by 8 bases, with 17 bases between the two germline ends. Germline CDR1 reads SGHRS; CDR2 reads YFSETQ. This CDR3 reads CASSLGTYEGDIQYF. CDR3 nucleotides: TGCGCCAGCAGCTTAGGCACTTATGAGGGTGACATTCAGTACTTC.

The rearrangement links TRBV7-9 to TRBJ2-3, with 11 bases fitting TRBD2. The germline gives CDR1 SEHNR, CDR2 FQNEAQ (reference sequence). The CDR3 consists of 17 residues. V shed 2 bases and J 0 bases; nucleotides not matched to a gene: 4. The CDR3 DNA is TGTGCCAGCAGCTTAACTAGCGGGAGTTCTAGCACAGATACGCAGTATTTT. It encodes CASSLTSGSSSTDTQYF.

The chain combines TRBV4-1 with TRBJ1-3; no reliable D call. From germline, CDR1 is MGHRA and CDR2 YSYEKL. The CDR3 covers 12 residues. V was clipped by 1 base and J by 7 bases, with 5 bases between them. CDR3 region: CASSQVSNTIYF. The CDR3 nucleotides are TGCGCCAGCAGCCAAGTCAGTAACACCATATATTTT.

The chain carries TRBV27 and TRBJ2-6; the D call may be TRBD1 or TRBD2 (5 bases each). Germline assignment: CDR1 MNHEY and CDR2 SMNVEV (reference sequence). The CDR3 spans 14 residues. V shed 5 bases and J shed 5 bases, with 10 bases lying between them. The CDR3 loop is CASSPTGRANVLTF. The CDR3 DNA reads as TGTGCCAGCAGTCCCACGGGGCGGGCCAACGTCCTGACTTTC.

The table lists this clone with a count of one. The chain joins TRBV18 to TRBJ2-5; D is perhaps TRBD1 or TRBD2 (5 bases each). The CDR3 contains 14 residues. Trimming pared 3 bases from V and 1 base from J, leaving 9 bases between. Germline CDR1 KGHSH, CDR2 LQKENI. This CDR3 is CASSPGAVQETQYF. The CDR3 DNA reads as TGTGCCAGCTCACCCGGGGCAGTCCAAGAGACCCAGTACTTC.